The 28 T cell receptor beta chains below all came from one sample that was sequenced in a study of beta chain features in type 1 diabetes. The entirety of the isolated RNA underwent reverse transcription, so expressed TCRB transcripts were sequenced. Repertoires were generated with immunoSEQ multiplex PCR, while TCRdb's copy carries only in-frame clones and drops some. The sample holds around 290,000 clones, approximately 8.1% seen once. The sample was central memory CD4+ T cells from blood. The receptors shown here come from a woman under 30 in good health.

This clone came up a few times. The genes are TRBV6-6 and TRBJ1-5, with no clear D. Trimming removed 2 bases at V and 4 bases at J, with 6 bases between. The CDR3 has 13 residues. Germline CDR1 and CDR2: MNHNY and SVGAGI (reference sequence). For the CDR3, the DNA is TGTGCCAGCAGTTACCAATTTAATCAGCCCCAGCATTTT. This sequence encodes CASSYQFNQPQHF.

This clone was recorded a few times. V gene TRBV6-5 combines with J gene TRBJ1-5; possible D gene TRBD1, 6 bases. The ends were cut back, 6 bases at V and 2 bases at J, with 8 bases in the middle. There are 13 residues in the CDR3. From germline, CDR1 is MNHEY and CDR2 SVGAGI. Here the CDR3 reads CASRAGGNQPQHF. CDR3 coding DNA: TGTGCCAGCAGGGCAGGGGGCAATCAGCCCCAGCATTTT.

The table lists this clone with a few counts. At one end, the junction sequence differs from germline, possibly due to a read error. The chain has TRBV6-5 and TRBJ1-1, with a possible D match to TRBD1 (6 bases). The CDR3 runs to 13 residues. Germline values: CDR1 MNHEY, CDR2 SVGAGI. The CDR3 sequence is CASSPGTLSKRVF. The CDR3 DNA follows: TGTGCCAGCAGCCCGGGGACATTATCTAAGCGGGTCTTT.

The rearrangement links TRBV2 to TRBJ2-5; 10 nucleotides match TRBD1. Looked up from germline, CDR1 is SNHLY and CDR2 is FYNNEI. The V and J ends lost 8 bases and 3 bases, in that order; junction bases with no gene match: 6. CDR3 length: 14 amino acids. The CDR3 protein is CASDVTGGEETQYF. The CDR3, as DNA: TGTGCCAGCGACGTGACAGGGGGCGAAGAGACCCAGTACTTC.

There are a few counts of this clone. The J gene is TRBJ2-2, the V gene TRBV7-3, with D perhaps TRBD1 (5 bases). Trimming shortened V by 5 bases and J by 0 bases, and 13 bases separated the two germline ends. Germline loops: CDR1 SGHTA, CDR2 FQGTGA. CDR3 size: 16 residues. In DNA form, the CDR3 reads TGTGCCAGCAGCAAAGGATCAGGGACGAACACCGGGGAGCTGTTTTTT. This gives the protein CASSKGSGTNTGELFF.

The sample holds a few counts of this clone. V is TRBV18 and J is TRBJ2-3; TRBD2 matches 11 bases. The CDR3 has 16 amino acids. The V and J ends lost 3 bases and 3 bases, in that order; junction bases with no gene match: 5. Germline CDR1 reads KGHSH; CDR2 reads LQKENI. The CDR3 nucleotides read TGTGCCAGCTCACCTCGTCTAGCGGGGGGTACAGATACGCAGTATTTT. It is translated as CASSPRLAGGTDTQYF.

The V and J genes are TRBV6-5 and TRBJ2-5; the match to TRBD2 covers 9 bases. Losses at the gene ends were 4 bases for V and 5 bases for J; bases not matched to a gene: 8. Germline V gives CDR1 MNHEY, CDR2 SVGAGI. The CDR3 has 15 amino acids. The CDR3 protein is CASSLGGRVRETQYF. CDR3 in DNA: TGTGCCAGCAGTTTGGGCGGGAGGGTTCGGGAGACCCAGTACTTC.

This clone was found many times. This sequence joins TRBV28 and TRBJ1-2, with 8 positions matching TRBD1. The trim removed 5 bases at V and 8 bases at J, leaving 10 bases unmatched. This CDR3 contains 14 residues. The germline CDR1 and CDR2 sequences are MDHEN and SYDVKM. DNA for the CDR3: TGTGCCAGCAGTCAAGGACAGGGCCTCGAAGGCTACACCTTC. This codes for CASSQGQGLEGYTF.

The rearrangement uses TRBV11-1 and TRBJ2-5; 8 bases agree with TRBD2. The tail of the sequence fits TRBJ2-7 better, so the J call may be wrong. The CDR3 is 14 amino acids. Germline V CDR1 and CDR2: SGHAT, FQDESV (reference sequence). CDR3 nucleotides: TGTGCCAGCAGCCCGCGAAGCGGGAGCTACGAGCAGTACTTC. Translating gives CASSPRSGSYEQYF.

This clone was detected only a few times. The chain has TRBV23-1 and TRBJ1-3; 7 bases are shared with TRBD1. TRBV23-1 is known as an ORF, though its function is uncertain. The CDR3 runs 21 residues. Trimming took 0 bases from V and 0 from J; bases not matched to a gene: 17. CDR3 sequence reads: CASSQSGRQGQSYVSGNTIYF. CDR3 nucleotides: TGCGCCAGCAGTCAATCAGGTCGACAGGGCCAATCTTATGTCTCTGGAAACACCATATATTTT.

This clone was found a few times. The CDR3 is CSARRPTEAFF. In nucleotides, the CDR3 is TGCAGTGCTAGGCGGCCAACGGAAGCTTTCTTT. This chain links TRBV20-1 with TRBJ1-1, with D unresolved. Germline V gene data show CDR1 as DFQATT and CDR2 as SNEGSKA (reference sequence). The CDR3 totals 11 residues. Trimming stripped 3 bases from V and 8 bases from J, with 10 bases between.

This clone has only a few counts. The genes are TRBV18 and TRBJ2-1; 10 bases map to TRBD1. The ends lost 4 bases at V and 0 bases at J; junction bases unmatched: 3. Germline CDR1 and CDR2: KGHSH and LQKENI. This CDR3 comprises 16 residues. The chain's CDR3 is CASSRQGASSYNEQFF. As DNA, the CDR3 is TGTGCCAGCTCACGACAGGGGGCTAGCTCCTACAATGAGCAGTTCTTC.

This clone was seen a handful of times. The sample carries other DNA sequences with the same CDR3. The V gene is TRBV5-1, the J gene TRBJ2-3, with a tentative D call TRBD2 (6 bases). Per germline, CDR1 SGHRS and CDR2 YFSETQ. The CDR3 runs to 15 residues. The germline V and J ends were trimmed by 0 bases and 1 base, with 9 bases remaining between them. The CDR3 bases are TGCGCCAGCAGCTTGGAGGCGGGACGCACAGATACGCAGTATTTT. Protein: CASSLEAGRTDTQYF.

This clone was picked up many times. CDR3 amino acids: CASTQGLADSSYNEQFF. CDR3 sequence (DNA): TGTGCCAGCACTCAAGGACTAGCTGACTCCTCCTACAATGAGCAGTTCTTC. This chain links TRBV13 with TRBJ2-1, with 8 bases that match TRBD2. Germline CDR1 is PRHDT and CDR2 is FYEKMQ (reference sequence). Trimming at V came to 7 bases and at J to 0 bases, leaving 11 bases not matched to a gene. The CDR3 covers 17 residues.

This clone occurred a few times. The chain employs TRBV28 and TRBJ1-2; 9 nucleotides line up with TRBD1. Germline CDR1 reads MDHEN; CDR2 reads SYDVKM. V gave up 6 bases and J gave up 2 bases; unmatched junction bases: 7. The CDR3 loop spans 15 amino acids. This chain's CDR3 is CASRSTGGANYGYTF. For the CDR3, the DNA is TGTGCCAGCAGGTCAACAGGGGGCGCAAACTATGGCTACACCTTC.

This rearrangement joins TRBV5-1 to TRBJ1-4; no reliable D call. The CDR3 consists of 14 residues. V dropped 2 bases and J dropped 4 bases, with 9 bases sitting between them. Germline values: CDR1 SGHRS, CDR2 YFSETQ. The chain's CDR3 is CASSLDGINEKLFF. The CDR3, as DNA: TGCGCCAGCAGCTTAGACGGAATTAATGAAAAACTGTTTTTT.

This clone came up a few times. The chain is built from TRBV7-8 and TRBJ2-2; the match to TRBD2 covers 11 bases. Looked up from germline, CDR1 is SGHVS and CDR2 is FQNEAQ. The ends lost 5 bases at V and 5 bases at J; junction bases unmatched: 10. The CDR3 sequence is 17 residues long. For the CDR3, the DNA is TGTGCCAGCAGCCCGAGACCCTTAGCGGGAGGGACCGGGGAGCTGTTTTTT. Translation gives CASSPRPLAGGTGELFF.

This clone was seen a handful of times. The chain combines TRBV7-5 with TRBJ2-5. TRBV7-5 is termed a pseudogene. The CDR3 is 13 amino acids. CDR3 bases: TGTGCCAGCAGCGTAGATAATGGGGAGACCCAGTACTTC. Its protein product is CASSVDNGETQYF.

This rearrangement joins TRBV29-1 to TRBJ2-5; 10 nucleotides line up with TRBD2. Looked up from germline, CDR1 is SQVTM and CDR2 is ANQGSEA. With V trimmed by 4 bases and J by 2 bases, 10 bases remained unmatched. The CDR3 extends over 16 amino acids. CDR3 sequence: CSVVVLLAGVQETQYF. In DNA, the CDR3 is TGCAGCGTTGTGGTACTCCTAGCGGGGGTACAAGAGACCCAGTACTTC.

This CDR3 is CASSQDLGISTDTQYF. The CDR3 DNA reads TGTGCCAGCAGCCAAGATCTTGGGATTAGCACAGATACGCAGTATTTT. The rearrangement links TRBV4-2 to TRBJ2-3; D uncertain. V lost 0 bases, J lost 0 bases, and 10 bases lay in between. The germline V gene has CDR1 LGHNA and CDR2 YNFKEQ. This CDR3 region has 16 residues.

This clone was recorded many times. The chain has TRBV29-1 and TRBJ1-4; D call uncertain. Germline V gene data show CDR1 as SQVTM and CDR2 as ANQGSEA. V lost 3 bases and J lost 4, with 9 bases in between. The CDR3 has 13 amino acids. The CDR3 sequence is CSVDPGFNEKLFF. CDR3 bases: TGCAGCGTTGATCCCGGGTTTAATGAAAAACTGTTTTTT.

This clone was seen only a few times. The CDR3 is CASSFQPTNEKLFF. The CDR3, as DNA: TGTGCCAGCAGCTTTCAGCCAACTAATGAAAAACTGTTTTTT. V is TRBV7-9 and J is TRBJ1-4; D remains ambiguous. Trimming removed 3 bases at V and 0 bases at J, with 5 bases between. CDR1 and CDR2 from the germline V gene are SEHNR and FQNEAQ (reference sequence). This CDR3 has 14 amino acids.

CDR3 loop: CASSTSQGGSTEAFF. In DNA form, the CDR3 reads TGTGCCAGCAGTACCTCACAGGGGGGTTCGACTGAAGCTTTCTTT. The chain has TRBV27 and TRBJ1-1; 8 bases agree with TRBD1. V was pared by 5 bases and J by 5 bases, with 10 bases of the junction left unmatched. Germline V gives CDR1 MNHEY, CDR2 SMNVEV (reference sequence). There are 15 residues in the CDR3.

The rearrangement links TRBV7-9 to TRBJ1-3, with D possibly TRBD1 on 5 matching bases. Germline CDR1 and CDR2: SEHNR and FQNEAQ (reference sequence). V lost 6 bases and J lost 0, with 21 bases in between. The CDR3 has 18 residues. The CDR3 spells CASSPRAGLTFSGNTIYF. CDR3 bases: TGTGCCAGCAGTCCGAGGGCAGGGCTAACTTTCTCTGGAAACACCATATATTTT.

This clone came up a few times. The CDR3 coding sequence is TGTGCCAGCAGCCCGCAGAGGTCCGCAGATACGCAGTATTTT. It is translated as CASSPQRSADTQYF. The chain links TRBV7-2 to TRBJ2-3; D not resolved. V gave up 5 bases and J gave up 4 bases, with 13 bases separating them. The germline gives CDR1 SGHTA, CDR2 FQGNSA. The CDR3 is made up of 14 amino acids.

The chain recombines TRBV6-5 with TRBJ1-4; 7 nucleotides align to TRBD1. The CDR3 covers 15 residues. Germline assignment: CDR1 MNHEY and CDR2 SVGAGI. V lost 6 bases and J lost 8; bases outside the gene matches: 12. The CDR3 nucleotides are TGTGCCAGCAGGATCAGTGGACAGGATGGGGAAAAACTGTTTTTT. Translation gives CASRISGQDGEKLFF.

There are a few counts of this clone. The V gene is TRBV30, the J gene TRBJ2-7, with D perhaps TRBD2 (6 bases). The CDR3 loop spans 14 amino acids. Trimming left V 7 bases short and J 5 bases short, with 21 bases between. Germline V CDR1 and CDR2: GTSNPN, SVGIG (reference sequence). The CDR3 is CAFLCGGVDDEQYF. DNA of the CDR3: TGTGCCTTCCTTTGTGGCGGGGTGGATGACGAGCAGTACTTC.

The chain employs TRBV14 and TRBJ2-5; D may be TRBD1 (6 bases). Germline V gene lookup returns CDR1 SGHDN and CDR2 FVKESK. Trimming took 2 bases from V and 4 from J, leaving 11 bases between them. The length of the CDR3 is 14 residues. The CDR3 DNA is TGTGCCAGCAGCCAACCCAGGGGCATAGAGACCCAGTACTTC. The encoded protein is CASSQPRGIETQYF. The full variable domain, completed using reference TRBV14 and TRBJ2-5, is EAGVTQFPSHSVIEKGQTVTLRCDPISGHDNLYWYRRVMGKEIKFLLHFVKESKQDESGMPNNRFLAERTGGTYSTLKVQPAELEDSGVYFCASSQPRGIETQYFGPGTRLLVL.